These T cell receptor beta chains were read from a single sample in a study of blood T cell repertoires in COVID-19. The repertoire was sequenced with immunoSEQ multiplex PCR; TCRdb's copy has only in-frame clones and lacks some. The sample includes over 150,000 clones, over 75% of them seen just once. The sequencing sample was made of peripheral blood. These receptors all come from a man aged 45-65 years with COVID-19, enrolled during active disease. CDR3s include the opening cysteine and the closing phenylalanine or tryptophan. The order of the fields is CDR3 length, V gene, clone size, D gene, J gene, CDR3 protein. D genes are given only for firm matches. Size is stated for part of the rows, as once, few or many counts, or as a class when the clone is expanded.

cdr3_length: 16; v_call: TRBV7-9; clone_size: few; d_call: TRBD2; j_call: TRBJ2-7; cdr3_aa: CASSSRTSGFSYEQYF
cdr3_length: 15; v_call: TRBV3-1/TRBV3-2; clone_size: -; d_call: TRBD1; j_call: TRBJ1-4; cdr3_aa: CASSQRTGGGEKLFF
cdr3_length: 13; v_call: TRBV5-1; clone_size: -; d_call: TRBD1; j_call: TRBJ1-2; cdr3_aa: CASSEMTGYGYTF
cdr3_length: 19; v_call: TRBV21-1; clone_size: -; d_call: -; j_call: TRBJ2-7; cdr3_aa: CASSKCWTSVLLSPREQYF
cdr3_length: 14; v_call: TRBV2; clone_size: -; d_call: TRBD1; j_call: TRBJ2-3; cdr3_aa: CASSWGQGPDTQYF
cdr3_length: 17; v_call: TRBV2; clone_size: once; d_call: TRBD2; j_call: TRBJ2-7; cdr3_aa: CASRGQGAGGNSYEQYF
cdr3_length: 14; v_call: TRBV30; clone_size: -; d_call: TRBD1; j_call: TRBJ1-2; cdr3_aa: CAWSVGQGAYGYTF
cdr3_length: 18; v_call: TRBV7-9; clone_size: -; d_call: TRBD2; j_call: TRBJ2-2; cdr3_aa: CASSPLIGREATTGELFF
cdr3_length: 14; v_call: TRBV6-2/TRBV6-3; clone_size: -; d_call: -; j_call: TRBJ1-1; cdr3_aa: CASSYSWQGTEAFF
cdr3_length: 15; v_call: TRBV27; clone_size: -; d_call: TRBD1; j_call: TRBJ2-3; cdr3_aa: CASSLGTGGLDTQYF
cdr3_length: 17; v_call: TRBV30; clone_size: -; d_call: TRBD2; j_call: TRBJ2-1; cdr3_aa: CAWSVPGTSVSWDEQFF
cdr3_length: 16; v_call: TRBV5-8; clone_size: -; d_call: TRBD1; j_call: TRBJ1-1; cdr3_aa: CASSPDGTGFLTQAFF
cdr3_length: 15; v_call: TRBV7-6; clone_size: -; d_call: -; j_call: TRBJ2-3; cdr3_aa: CASSLYGTVGDTQYF
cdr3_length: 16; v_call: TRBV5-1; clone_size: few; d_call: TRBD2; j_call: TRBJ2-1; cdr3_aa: CASSPGTSGRAHEQFF
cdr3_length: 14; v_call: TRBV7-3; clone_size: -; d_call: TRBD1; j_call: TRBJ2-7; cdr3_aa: CASSPAGTGYEQYF
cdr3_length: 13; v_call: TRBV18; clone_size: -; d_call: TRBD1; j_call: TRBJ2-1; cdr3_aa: CASSPDRVGEQFF
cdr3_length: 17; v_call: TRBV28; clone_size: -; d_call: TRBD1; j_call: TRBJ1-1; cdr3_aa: CASSLSETGRKNTEAFF
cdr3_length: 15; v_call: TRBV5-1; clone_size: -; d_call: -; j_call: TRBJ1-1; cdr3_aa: CASSSRGGGNTEAFF
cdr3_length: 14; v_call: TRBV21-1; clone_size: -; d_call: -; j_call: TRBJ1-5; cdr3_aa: CASNYSGPAQPQHF
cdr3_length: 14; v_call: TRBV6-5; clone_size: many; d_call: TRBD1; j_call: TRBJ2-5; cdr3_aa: CASSRGSGGETQYF
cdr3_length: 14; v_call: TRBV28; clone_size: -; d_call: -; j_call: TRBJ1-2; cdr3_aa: CASSLGSVGNGYTF
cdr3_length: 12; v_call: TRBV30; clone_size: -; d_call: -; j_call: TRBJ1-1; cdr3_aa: CAWISRETEAFF
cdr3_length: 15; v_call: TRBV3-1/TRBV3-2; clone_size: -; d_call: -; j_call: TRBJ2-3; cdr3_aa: CASSPPGAREATQYF
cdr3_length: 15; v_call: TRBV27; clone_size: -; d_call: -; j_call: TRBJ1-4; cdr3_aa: CASSPSVRAVEKLFF
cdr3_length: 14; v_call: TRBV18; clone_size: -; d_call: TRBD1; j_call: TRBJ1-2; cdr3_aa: CASSLETGEHGYTF
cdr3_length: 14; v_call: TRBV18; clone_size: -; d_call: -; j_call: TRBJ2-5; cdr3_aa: CASSLSRGQETQYF
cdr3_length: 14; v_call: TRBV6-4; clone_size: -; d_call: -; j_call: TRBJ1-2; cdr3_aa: CASSEGGAVGGYTF
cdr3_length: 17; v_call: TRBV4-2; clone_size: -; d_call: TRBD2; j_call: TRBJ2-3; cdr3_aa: CASSQEASGGVVDTQYF
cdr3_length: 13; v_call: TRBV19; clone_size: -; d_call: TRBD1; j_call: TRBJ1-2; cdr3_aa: CASTPNRGFGYTF
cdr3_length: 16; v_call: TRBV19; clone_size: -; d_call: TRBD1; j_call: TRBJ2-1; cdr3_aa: CASRGLPGQGVNEQFF
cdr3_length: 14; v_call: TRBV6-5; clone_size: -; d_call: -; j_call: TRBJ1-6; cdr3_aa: CASDLTGGNSPLHF
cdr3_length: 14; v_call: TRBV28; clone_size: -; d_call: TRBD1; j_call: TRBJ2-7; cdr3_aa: CASSPGTGHYEQYF
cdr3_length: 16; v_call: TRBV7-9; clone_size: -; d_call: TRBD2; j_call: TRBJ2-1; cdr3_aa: CASSWGLAGGPGEQFF
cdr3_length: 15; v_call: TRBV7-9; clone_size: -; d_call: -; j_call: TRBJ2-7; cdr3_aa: CASSLRGTSTYEQYF
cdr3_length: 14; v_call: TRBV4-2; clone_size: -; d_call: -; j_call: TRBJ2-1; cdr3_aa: CASRPAGSYNEQFF
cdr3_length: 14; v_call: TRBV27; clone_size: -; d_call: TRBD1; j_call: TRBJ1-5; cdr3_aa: CATQGGYGNQPQHF
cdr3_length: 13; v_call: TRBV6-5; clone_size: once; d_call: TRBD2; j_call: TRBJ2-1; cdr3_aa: CASTSGISHEQFF
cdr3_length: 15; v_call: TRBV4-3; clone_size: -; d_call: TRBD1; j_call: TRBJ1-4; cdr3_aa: CASSQAGQGSEKLFF
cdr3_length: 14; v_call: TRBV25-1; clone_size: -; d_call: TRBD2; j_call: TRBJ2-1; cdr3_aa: CASNLAGTYNEQFF
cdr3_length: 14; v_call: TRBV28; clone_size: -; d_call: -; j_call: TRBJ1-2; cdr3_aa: CASTPGNTNYGYTF
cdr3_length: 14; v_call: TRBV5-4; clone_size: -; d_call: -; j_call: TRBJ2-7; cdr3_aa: CACHHGGDPYEQYF
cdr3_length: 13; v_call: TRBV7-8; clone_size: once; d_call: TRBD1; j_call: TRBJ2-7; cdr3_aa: CASSLDRGQEQYF
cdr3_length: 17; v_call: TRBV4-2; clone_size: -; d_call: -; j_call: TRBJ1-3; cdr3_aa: CASSKSQHRESGNTIYF
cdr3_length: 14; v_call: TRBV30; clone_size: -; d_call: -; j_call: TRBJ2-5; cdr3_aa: CAWSTGTGEETQYF
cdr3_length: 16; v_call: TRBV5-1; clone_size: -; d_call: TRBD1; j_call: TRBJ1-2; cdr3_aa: CASSQIQGAVSYGYTF
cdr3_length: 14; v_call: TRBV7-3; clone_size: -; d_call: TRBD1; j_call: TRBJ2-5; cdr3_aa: CASSLTGVEETQYF
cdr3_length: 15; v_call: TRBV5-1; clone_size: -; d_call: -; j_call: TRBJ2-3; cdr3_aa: CASSLGLQYTDTQYF
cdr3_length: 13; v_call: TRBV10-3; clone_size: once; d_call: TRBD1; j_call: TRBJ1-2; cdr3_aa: CAIIGTGGGGYTF
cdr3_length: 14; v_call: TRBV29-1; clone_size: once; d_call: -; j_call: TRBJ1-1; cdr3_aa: CSVEETRQGTEAFF
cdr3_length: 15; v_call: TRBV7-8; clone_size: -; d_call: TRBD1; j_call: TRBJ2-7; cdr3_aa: CASSRRQGGIYEQYF
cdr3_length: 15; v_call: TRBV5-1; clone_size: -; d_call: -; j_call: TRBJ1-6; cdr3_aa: CASSVSTGYNSPLHF
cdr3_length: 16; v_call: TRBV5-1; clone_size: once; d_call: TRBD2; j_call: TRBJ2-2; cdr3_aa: CASSSIAGVNTGELFF
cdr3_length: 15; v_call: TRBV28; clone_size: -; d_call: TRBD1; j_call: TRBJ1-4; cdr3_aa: CASSLQGVTNEKLFF